This T cell receptor beta chain was profiled in a study of blood T cell repertoires in COVID-19. Study in general: PBMCs, B-cell-depleted T cells, or T cells were the source of the cDNA or gDNA that made up the material.

With 6 bases removed from V and 0 bases from J, the gap between germline ends came to 18 bases. Germline values: CDR1 LNHNV, CDR2 YYDKDF (reference sequence). This CDR3 has 16 residues. The method was immunoSEQ multiplex PCR; TCRdb's version includes in-frame clones alone and lacks a portion of them. Of 200,000 to 250,000 clones listed, around 88% are singletons. The chain links TRBV15 to TRBJ2-7, with D tentatively TRBD1 (6 bases). The TCR comes from a woman in her twenties or thirties who had recovered from COVID-19. Sequencing used peripheral blood. The CDR3 DNA follows: TGTGCCACCAGTTTACTCTCGACAGGTAGCTCCTACGAGCAGTACTTC. Translating gives CATSLLSTGSSYEQYF.